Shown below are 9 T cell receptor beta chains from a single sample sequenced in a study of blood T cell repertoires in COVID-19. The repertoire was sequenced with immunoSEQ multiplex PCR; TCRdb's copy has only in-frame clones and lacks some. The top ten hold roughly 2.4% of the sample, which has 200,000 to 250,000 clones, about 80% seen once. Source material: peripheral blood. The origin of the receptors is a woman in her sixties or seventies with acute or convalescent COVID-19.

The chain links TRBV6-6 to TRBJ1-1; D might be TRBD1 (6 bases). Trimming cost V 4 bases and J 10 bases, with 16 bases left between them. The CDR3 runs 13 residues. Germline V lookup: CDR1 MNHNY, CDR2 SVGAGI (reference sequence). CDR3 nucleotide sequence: TGTGCCAGCAGTTCGGGACGAGGGGGTGGAGCTTTCTTT. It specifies CASSSGRGGGAFF.

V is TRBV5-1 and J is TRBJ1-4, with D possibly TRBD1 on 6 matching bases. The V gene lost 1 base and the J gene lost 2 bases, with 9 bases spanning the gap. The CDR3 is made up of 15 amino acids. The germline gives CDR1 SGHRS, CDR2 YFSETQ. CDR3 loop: CASSLSGATNEKLFF. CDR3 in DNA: TGCGCCAGCAGCTTGTCAGGGGCTACTAATGAAAAACTGTTTTTT.

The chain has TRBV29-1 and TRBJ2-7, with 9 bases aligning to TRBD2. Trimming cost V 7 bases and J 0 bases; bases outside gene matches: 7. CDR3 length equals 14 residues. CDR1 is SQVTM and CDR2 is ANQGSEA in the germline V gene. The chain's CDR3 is CSASTSGSSYEQYF. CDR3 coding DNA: TGCAGCGCCTCGACTAGCGGAAGCTCCTACGAGCAGTACTTC.

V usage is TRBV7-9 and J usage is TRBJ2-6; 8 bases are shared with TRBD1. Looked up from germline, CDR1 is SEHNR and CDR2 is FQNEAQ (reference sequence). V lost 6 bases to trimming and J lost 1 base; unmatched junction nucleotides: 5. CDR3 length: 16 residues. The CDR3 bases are TGTGCCAGCAGAGGGACAGGCCCTTCTGGGGCCAACGTCCTGACTTTC. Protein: CASRGTGPSGANVLTF. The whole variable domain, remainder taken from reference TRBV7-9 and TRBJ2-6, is DTGVSQNPRHKITKRGQNVTFRCDPISEHNRLYWYRQTLGQGPEFLTYFQNEAQLEKSRLLSDRFSAERPKGSFSTLEIQRTEQGDSAMYLCASRGTGPSGANVLTFGAGSRLTVL.

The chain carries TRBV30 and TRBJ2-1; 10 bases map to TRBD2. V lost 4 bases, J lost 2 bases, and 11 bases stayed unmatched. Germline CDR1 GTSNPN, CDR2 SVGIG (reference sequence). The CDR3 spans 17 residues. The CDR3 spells CAWTSGGVGMTYNEQFF. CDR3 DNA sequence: TGTGCCTGGACTAGCGGGGGAGTGGGGATGACCTACAATGAGCAGTTCTTC.

The CDR3 reads CVRSLLQGVDNSPLHF. The CDR3 nucleotides read TGTGTCAGAAGCTTATTGCAGGGGGTAGACAATTCACCCCTCCACTTT. V usage is TRBV7-5 and J usage is TRBJ1-6; the D call of TRBD1 is as the table states it, not checked on the DNA. TRBV7-5 constitutes a pseudogene. This CDR3 comprises 16 residues.

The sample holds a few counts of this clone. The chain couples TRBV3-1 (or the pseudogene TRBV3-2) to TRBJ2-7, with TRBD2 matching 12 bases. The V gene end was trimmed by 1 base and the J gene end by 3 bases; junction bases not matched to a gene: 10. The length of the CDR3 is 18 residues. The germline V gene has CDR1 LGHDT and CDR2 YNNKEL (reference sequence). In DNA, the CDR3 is TGTGCCAGCAGCCAAGGGCTGACTAGCGGGGGCCGACACTACGAGCAGTACTTC. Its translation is CASSQGLTSGGRHYEQYF.

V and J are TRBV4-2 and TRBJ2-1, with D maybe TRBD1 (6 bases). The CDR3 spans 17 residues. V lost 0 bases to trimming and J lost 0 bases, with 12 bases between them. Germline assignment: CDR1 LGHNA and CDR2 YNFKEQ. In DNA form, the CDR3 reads TGTGCCAGCAGCCAAGAGACAGGTACCAGCTCCTACAATGAGCAGTTCTTC. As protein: CASSQETGTSSYNEQFF.

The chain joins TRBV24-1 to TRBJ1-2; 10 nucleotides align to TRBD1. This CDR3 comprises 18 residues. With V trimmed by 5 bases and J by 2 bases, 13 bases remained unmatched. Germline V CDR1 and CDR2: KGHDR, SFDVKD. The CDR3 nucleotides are TGTGCCACCAGTGGGAGACCGGGACAGGGGATTTCAAACTATGGCTACACCTTC. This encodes CATSGRPGQGISNYGYTF.